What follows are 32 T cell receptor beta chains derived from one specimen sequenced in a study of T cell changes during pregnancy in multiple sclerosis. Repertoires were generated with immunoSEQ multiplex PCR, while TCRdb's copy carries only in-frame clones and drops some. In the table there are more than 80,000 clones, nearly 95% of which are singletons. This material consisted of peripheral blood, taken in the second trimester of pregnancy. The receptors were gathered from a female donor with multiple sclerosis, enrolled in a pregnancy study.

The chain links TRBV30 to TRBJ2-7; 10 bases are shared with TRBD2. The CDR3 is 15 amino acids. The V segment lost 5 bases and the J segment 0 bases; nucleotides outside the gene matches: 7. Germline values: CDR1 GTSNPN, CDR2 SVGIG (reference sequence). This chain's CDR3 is CAWGPSGGFSYEQYF. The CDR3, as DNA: TGTGCCTGGGGGCCTAGCGGGGGCTTCTCCTACGAGCAGTACTTC.

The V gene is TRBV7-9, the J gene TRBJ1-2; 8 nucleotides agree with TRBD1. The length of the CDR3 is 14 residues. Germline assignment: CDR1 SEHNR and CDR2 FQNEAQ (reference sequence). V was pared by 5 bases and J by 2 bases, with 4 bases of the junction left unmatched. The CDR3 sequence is CASSPWTGNYGYTF. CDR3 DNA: TGTGCCAGCAGCCCCTGGACAGGGAACTATGGCTACACCTTC.

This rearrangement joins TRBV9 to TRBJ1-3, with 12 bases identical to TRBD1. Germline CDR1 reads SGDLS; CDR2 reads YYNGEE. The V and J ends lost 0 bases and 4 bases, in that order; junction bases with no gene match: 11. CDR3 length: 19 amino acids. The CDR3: CASSVVGGTGGASGNTIYF. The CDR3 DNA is TGTGCCAGCAGCGTAGTTGGGGGGACAGGGGGCGCTTCCGGAAACACCATATATTTT.

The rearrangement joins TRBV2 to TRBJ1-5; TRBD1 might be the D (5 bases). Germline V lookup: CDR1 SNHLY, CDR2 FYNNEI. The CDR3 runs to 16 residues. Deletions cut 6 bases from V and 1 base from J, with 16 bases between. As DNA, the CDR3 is TGTGCCAGCAGGCGGGACCGAGGTGGAAGCAATCAGCCCCAGCATTTT. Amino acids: CASRRDRGGSNQPQHF.

The CDR3 DNA reads as TGTGCCAGCTCAACTCGGACAGGGATGGACATTCAGTACTTC. Protein: CASSTRTGMDIQYF. The genes are TRBV18 and TRBJ2-4; TRBD1 matches 8 bases. The CDR3 loop spans 14 amino acids. Germline V gene data show CDR1 as KGHSH and CDR2 as LQKENI. Losses at the gene ends were 5 bases for V and 8 bases for J; bases not matched to a gene: 8.

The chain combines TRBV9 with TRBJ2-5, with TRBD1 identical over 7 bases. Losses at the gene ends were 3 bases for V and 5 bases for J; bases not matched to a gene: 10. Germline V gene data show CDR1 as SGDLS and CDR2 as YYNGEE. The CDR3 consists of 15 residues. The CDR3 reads CASSATGQSRETQYF. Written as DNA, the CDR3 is TGTGCCAGCAGCGCTACGGGACAGTCGAGGGAGACCCAGTACTTC.

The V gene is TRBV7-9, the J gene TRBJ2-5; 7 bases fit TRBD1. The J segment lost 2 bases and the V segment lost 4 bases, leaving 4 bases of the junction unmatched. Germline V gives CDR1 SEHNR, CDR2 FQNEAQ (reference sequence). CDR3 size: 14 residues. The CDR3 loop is CASSYRDRQETQYF. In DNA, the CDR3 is TGTGCCAGCAGCTACCGGGACAGACAAGAGACCCAGTACTTC.

The CDR3 DNA follows: TGTGCCAGCAGCCAAGCAATAGAACTGAGCTCCTACAATGAGCAGTTCTTC. Its protein is CASSQAIELSSYNEQFF. This sequence joins TRBV4-2 and TRBJ2-1; D remains unclear. V lost 1 base and J lost 0, with 13 bases in between. This CDR3 spans 17 amino acids. The germline CDR1 and CDR2 sequences are LGHNA and YNFKEQ.

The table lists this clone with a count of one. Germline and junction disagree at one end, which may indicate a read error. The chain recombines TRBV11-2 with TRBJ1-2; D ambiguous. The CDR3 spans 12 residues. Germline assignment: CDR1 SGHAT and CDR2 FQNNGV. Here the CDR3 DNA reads TGTGCCAGCAGCTTAGATAGCGGGGATCCCTCCTTC. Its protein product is CASSLDSGDPSF.

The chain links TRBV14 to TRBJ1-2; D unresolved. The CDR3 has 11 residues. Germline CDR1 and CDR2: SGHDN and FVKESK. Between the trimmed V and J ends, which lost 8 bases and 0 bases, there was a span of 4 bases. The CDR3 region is CASVANYGYTF. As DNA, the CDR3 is TGTGCCAGCGTAGCTAACTATGGCTACACCTTC.

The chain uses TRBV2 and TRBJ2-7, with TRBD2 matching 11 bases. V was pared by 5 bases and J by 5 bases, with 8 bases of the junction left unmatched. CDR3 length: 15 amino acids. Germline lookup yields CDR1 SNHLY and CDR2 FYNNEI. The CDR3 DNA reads TGTGCCAGCAGTAGTGCGGGACTAGCGGCGGACGAGCAGTACTTC. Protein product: CASSSAGLAADEQYF.

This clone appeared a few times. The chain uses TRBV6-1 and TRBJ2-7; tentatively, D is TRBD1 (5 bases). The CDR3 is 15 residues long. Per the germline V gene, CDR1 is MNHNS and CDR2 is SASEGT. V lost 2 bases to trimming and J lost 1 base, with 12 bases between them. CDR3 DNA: TGTGCCAGCAGTGAATTACAGGCATCATCCTACGAGCAGTACTTC. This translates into CASSELQASSYEQYF.

The CDR3 reads CASSPPSGLTEAFF. CDR3 nucleotide sequence: TGTGCCAGCTCACCACCATCAGGGCTCACTGAAGCTTTCTTT. The chain has TRBV18 and TRBJ1-1, with D tentatively TRBD1 (5 bases). This CDR3 contains 14 residues. The V and J ends lost 0 bases and 4 bases respectively, with 9 bases between them. CDR1 and CDR2 from the germline V gene are KGHSH and LQKENI. Filled out from reference TRBV18 and TRBJ1-1, the complete variable domain reads NAGVMQNPRHLVRRRGQEARLRCSPMKGHSHVYWYRQLPEEGLKFMVYLQKENIIDESGMPKERFSAEFPKEGPSILRIQQVVRGDSAAYFCASSPPSGLTEAFFGQGTRLTVV.

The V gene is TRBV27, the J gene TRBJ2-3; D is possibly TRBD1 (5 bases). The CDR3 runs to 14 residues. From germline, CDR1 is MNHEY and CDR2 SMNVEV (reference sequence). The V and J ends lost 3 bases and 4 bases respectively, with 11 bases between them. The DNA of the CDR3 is TGTGCCAGCAGTTTTGTAGGGGCCTCAGATACGCAGTATTTT. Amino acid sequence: CASSFVGASDTQYF.

Here the CDR3 DNA reads TGCGCCAGCAGCTTGGCGGCGGGGGTTTCCTACGAGCAGTACTTC. The encoded protein is CASSLAAGVSYEQYF. The gene calls are TRBV5-1 and TRBJ2-7; 7 bases are shared with TRBD2. Germline V gene sequence: CDR1 SGHRS, CDR2 YFSETQ. J was trimmed by 1 base and V by 0 bases; bases with no gene match: 4. The CDR3 length is 15 residues. The variable domain in full, with the rest retrieved from reference TRBV5-1 and TRBJ2-7, is KAGVTQTPRYLIKTRGQQVTLSCSPISGHRSVSWYQQTPGQGLQFLFEYFSETQRNKGNFPGRFSGRQFSNSRSEMNVSTLELGDSALYLCASSLAAGVSYEQYFGPGTRLTVT.

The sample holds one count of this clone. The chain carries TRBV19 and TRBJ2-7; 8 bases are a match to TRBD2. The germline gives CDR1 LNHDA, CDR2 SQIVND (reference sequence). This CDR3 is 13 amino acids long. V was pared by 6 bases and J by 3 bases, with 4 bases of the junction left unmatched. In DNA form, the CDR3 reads TGTGCCAGTAGCCCCGGGGGGGTCTACGAGCAGTACTTC. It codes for CASSPGGVYEQYF.

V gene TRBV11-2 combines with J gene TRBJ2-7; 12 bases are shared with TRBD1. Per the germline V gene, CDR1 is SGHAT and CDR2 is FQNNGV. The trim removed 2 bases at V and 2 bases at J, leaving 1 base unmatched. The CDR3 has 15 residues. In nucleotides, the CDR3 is TGTGCCAGCAGCTTATGGGACAGGGGGCCCTACGAGCAGTACTTC. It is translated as CASSLWDRGPYEQYF. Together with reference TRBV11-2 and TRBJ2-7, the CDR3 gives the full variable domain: EAGVAQSPRYKIIEKRQSVAFWCNPISGHATLYWYQQILGQGPKLLIQFQNNGVVDDSQLPKDRFSAERLKGVDSTLKIQPAKLEDSAVYLCASSLWDRGPYEQYFGPGTRLTVT.

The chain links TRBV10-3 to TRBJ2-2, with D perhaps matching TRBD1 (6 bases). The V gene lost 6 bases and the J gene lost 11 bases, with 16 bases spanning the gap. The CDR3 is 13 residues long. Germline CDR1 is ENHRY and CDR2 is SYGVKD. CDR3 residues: CAISPGVREELFF. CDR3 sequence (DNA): TGTGCCATCAGCCCAGGGGTTCGGGAAGAGCTGTTTTTT.

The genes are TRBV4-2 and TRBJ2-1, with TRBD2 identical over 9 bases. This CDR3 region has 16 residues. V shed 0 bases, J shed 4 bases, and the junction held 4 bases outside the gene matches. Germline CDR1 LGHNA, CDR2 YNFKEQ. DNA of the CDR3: TGTGCCAGCAGCCAAGACGCGGGAGGGCCGTACAATGAGCAGTTCTTC. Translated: CASSQDAGGPYNEQFF.

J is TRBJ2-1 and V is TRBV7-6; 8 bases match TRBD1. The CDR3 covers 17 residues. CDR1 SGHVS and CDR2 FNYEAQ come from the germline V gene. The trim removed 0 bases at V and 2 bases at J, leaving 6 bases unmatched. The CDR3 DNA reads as TGTGCCAGCAGCTTAGCGTCAGGGGGCGATACCTACAATGAGCAGTTCTTC. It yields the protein CASSLASGGDTYNEQFF. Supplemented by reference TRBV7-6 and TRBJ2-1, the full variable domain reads GAGVSQSPRYKVTKRGQDVALRCDPISGHVSLYWYRQALGQGPEFLTYFNYEAQQDKSGLPNDRFSAERPEGSISTLTIQRTEQRDSAMYRCASSLASGGDTYNEQFFGPGTRLTVL.

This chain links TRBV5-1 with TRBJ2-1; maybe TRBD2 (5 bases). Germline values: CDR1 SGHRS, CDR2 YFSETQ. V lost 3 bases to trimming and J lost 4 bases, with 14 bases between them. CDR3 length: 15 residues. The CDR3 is CASSSDGGYYNEQFF. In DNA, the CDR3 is TGCGCCAGCAGCTCCGACGGAGGCTATTACAATGAGCAGTTCTTC.

The CDR3 region has the DNA TGTGCCAGCAGTAGCGGTGTTTCCTACAATGAGCAGTTCTTC. This translates into CASSSGVSYNEQFF. The chain employs TRBV27 and TRBJ2-1; weak D call: TRBD2 (5 bases). The CDR3 consists of 14 residues. The germline V gene encodes CDR1 MNHEY and CDR2 SMNVEV (reference sequence). Deletions cut 5 bases from V and 1 base from J, with 9 bases between.

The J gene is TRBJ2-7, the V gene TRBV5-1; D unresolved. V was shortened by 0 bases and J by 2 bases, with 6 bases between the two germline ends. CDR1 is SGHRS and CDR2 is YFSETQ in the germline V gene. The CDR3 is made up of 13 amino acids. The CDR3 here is CASSLGGPYEQYF. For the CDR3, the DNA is TGCGCCAGCAGCTTGGGAGGCCCCTACGAGCAGTACTTC.

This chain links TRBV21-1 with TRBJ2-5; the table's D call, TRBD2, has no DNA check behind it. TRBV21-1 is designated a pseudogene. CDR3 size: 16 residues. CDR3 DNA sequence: TGTGCCATACCACCGGGACTAGCGCGACTGAAGGAGACCCAGTACTTC. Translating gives CAIPPGLARLKETQYF.

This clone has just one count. CDR3 nucleotides: TGTGCCACCCTGGGGGGGACCAATGAGCAGTTCTTC. Protein: CATLGGTNEQFF. V is TRBV10-3 and J is TRBJ2-1, with 7 bases aligning to TRBD2. V shed 10 bases and J 6 bases; nucleotides not matched to a gene: 6. The length of the CDR3 is 12 residues. Germline V CDR1 and CDR2: ENHRY, SYGVKD.

The CDR3 DNA reads as TGTGCCAGCAGTGATCTACTCGGGACTAGCGGGAGCTACGAGCAGTACTTC. Translated, it gives CASSDLLGTSGSYEQYF. J is TRBJ2-7 and V is TRBV25-1, with 14 nucleotides matching TRBD2. V trimming: 3 bases; J trimming: 3 bases; junction bases outside the gene matches: 7. The CDR3 runs to 17 residues. CDR1 is MGHDK, CDR2 SYGVNS, per germline.

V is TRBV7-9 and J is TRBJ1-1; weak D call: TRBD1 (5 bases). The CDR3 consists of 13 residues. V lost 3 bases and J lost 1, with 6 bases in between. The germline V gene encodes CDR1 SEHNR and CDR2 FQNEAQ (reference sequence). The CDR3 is CASSFTGNTEAFF. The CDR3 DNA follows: TGTGCCAGCAGCTTTACAGGGAACACTGAAGCTTTCTTT.

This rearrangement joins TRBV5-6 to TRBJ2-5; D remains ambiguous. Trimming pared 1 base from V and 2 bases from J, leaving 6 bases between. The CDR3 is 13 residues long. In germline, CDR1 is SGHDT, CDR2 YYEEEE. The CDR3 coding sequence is TGTGCCAGCAGCTTGTATATACAAGAGACCCAGTACTTC. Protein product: CASSLYIQETQYF.

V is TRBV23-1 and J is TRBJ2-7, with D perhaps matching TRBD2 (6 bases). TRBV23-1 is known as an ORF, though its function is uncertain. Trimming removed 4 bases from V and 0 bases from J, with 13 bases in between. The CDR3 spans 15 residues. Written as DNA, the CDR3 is TGCGCCAGCAGTCTTGGGAGGTTAGTCTCCTACGAGCAGTACTTC. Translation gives CASSLGRLVSYEQYF.

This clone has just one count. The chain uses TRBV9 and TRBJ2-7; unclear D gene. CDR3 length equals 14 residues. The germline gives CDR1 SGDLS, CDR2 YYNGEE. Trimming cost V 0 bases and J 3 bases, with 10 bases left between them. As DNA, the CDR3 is TGTGCCAGCAGCGTAGCTGGGCAGAGCTACGAGCAGTACTTC. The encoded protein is CASSVAGQSYEQYF.

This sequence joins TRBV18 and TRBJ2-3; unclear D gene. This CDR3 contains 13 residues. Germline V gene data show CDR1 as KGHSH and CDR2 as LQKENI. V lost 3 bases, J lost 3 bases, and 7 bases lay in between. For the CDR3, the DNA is TGTGCCAGCTCACCTTATAGTACAGATACGCAGTATTTT. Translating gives CASSPYSTDTQYF.

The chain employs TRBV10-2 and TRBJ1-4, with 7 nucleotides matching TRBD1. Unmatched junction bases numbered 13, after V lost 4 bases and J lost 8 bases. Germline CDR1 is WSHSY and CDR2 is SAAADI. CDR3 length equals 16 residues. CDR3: CASSGDRVSFGEKLFF. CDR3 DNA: TGCGCCAGCAGTGGTGACAGGGTATCCTTTGGAGAAAAACTGTTTTTT.